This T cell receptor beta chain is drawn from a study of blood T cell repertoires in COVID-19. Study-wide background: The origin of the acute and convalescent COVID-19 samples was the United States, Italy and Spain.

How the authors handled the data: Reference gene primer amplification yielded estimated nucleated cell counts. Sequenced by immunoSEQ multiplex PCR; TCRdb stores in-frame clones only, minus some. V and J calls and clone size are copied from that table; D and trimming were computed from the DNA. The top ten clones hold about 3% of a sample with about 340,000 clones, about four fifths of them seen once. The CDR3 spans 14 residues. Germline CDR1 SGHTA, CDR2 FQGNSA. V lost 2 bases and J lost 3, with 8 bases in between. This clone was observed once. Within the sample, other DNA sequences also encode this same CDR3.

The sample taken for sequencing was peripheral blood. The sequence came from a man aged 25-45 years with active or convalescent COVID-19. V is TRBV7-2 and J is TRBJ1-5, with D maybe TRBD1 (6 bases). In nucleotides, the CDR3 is TGTGCCAGCAGCTTAACAGGGTCCAATCAGCCCCAGCATTTT. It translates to CASSLTGSNQPQHF.